One sample yielded the 27 T cell receptor beta chains listed below, sequenced in a study of cytomegalovirus exposure and HLA in healthy donors. PCR used 60 Vbeta primers and 13 Jbeta primers. Sequenced by immunoSEQ multiplex PCR; TCRdb stores in-frame clones only, minus some. The data contain a few hundred thousand clones, 80% of them singletons. The specimen sequenced was PBMCs. These receptors all stem from a girl aged 2-10 years in good health and CMV-seronegative.

This clone was counted once. V is TRBV4-1 and J is TRBJ2-7, with D perhaps matching TRBD1 (5 bases). V gave up 2 bases and J gave up 5 bases, with 10 bases separating them. The CDR3 covers 13 residues. Germline-derived CDR1 and CDR2 are MGHRA and YSYEKL. DNA for the CDR3: TGCGCCAGCAGCCAACCCTCCAGGGACGAGCAGTACTTC. Amino acids: CASSQPSRDEQYF.

The chain couples TRBV27 to TRBJ2-1, with 12 bases aligning to TRBD1. Germline V lookup: CDR1 MNHEY, CDR2 SMNVEV (reference sequence). The CDR3 runs 15 residues. The V and J ends lost 7 bases and 9 bases, in that order; junction bases with no gene match: 10. CDR3 coding DNA: TGTGCCAGCATTACTGGGACAGGGGGCGAAGTTGAGCAGTTCTTC. This gives the protein CASITGTGGEVEQFF.

CDR3 amino acids: CASSPGGQIYGYTF. Here the CDR3 DNA reads TGTGCCAGCTCACCAGGGGGACAGATCTATGGCTACACCTTC. The rearrangement links TRBV18 to TRBJ1-2; 7 bases are a match to TRBD1. Germline CDR1 is KGHSH and CDR2 is LQKENI. J was trimmed by 4 bases and V by 2 bases; bases with no gene match: 4. CDR3 size: 14 residues.

The CDR3 DNA reads TGTGCCAGCATTGTTGAGCAGGGGAACACCGGGGAGCTGTTTTTT. It codes for CASIVEQGNTGELFF. The rearrangement uses TRBV7-8 and TRBJ2-2; D perhaps matches TRBD1 (5 bases). The length of the CDR3 is 15 residues. Germline V lookup: CDR1 SGHVS, CDR2 FQNEAQ. The V gene lost 7 bases and the J gene lost 1 base, with 13 bases spanning the gap.

The chain recombines TRBV10-2 with TRBJ1-1; D gene ambiguous. The CDR3 is made up of 15 amino acids. Trimming pared 0 bases from V and 3 bases from J, leaving 11 bases between. Germline-derived CDR1 and CDR2 are WSHSY and SAAADI. CDR3 amino acids: CASSESGRLDTEAFF. In nucleotides, the CDR3 is TGCGCCAGCAGTGAGTCCGGCAGGTTGGACACTGAAGCTTTCTTT.

V and J are TRBV6-6 and TRBJ2-7; D call uncertain. The CDR3 covers 13 residues. Trimming pared 5 bases from V and 2 bases from J, leaving 10 bases between. Looked up from germline, CDR1 is MNHNY and CDR2 is SVGAGI (reference sequence). The DNA of the CDR3 is TGTGCCAGCAGTGAGAATAGCCCCTACGAGCAGTACTTC. It codes for CASSENSPYEQYF.

This chain joins TRBV10-3 and TRBJ2-1, with 10 bases aligning to TRBD2. Looked up from germline, CDR1 is ENHRY and CDR2 is SYGVKD. This CDR3 has 14 amino acids. V lost 4 bases to trimming and J lost 7 bases; unmatched junction nucleotides: 4. The CDR3 loop reads CAISASGGQNEQFF. In DNA form, the CDR3 reads TGTGCCATCAGTGCTAGCGGGGGACAAAATGAGCAGTTCTTC.

The chain recombines TRBV19 with TRBJ2-4; TRBD2 agrees at 8 bases. The CDR3 runs 16 residues. V lost 4 bases, J lost 1 base, and 6 bases stayed unmatched. The germline V gene has CDR1 LNHDA and CDR2 SQIVND (reference sequence). The DNA of the CDR3 is TGTGCCAGTAGTAACGGCGGGGGGTGGGCCAAAAACATTCAGTACTTC. Its protein is CASSNGGGWAKNIQYF.

The chain has TRBV28 and TRBJ1-2; 7 nucleotides align to TRBD1. Germline-derived CDR1 and CDR2 are MDHEN and SYDVKM. The V and J ends lost 3 bases and 2 bases, in that order; junction bases with no gene match: 6. The CDR3 sequence is 15 residues long. The CDR3 protein is CASSLSGQANYGYTF. The CDR3 nucleotides read TGTGCCAGCAGTTTGTCCGGACAGGCCAACTATGGCTACACCTTC.

The V gene is TRBV2, the J gene TRBJ2-1; TRBD1 agrees at 7 bases. Germline CDR1 reads SNHLY; CDR2 reads FYNNEI. The CDR3 loop spans 16 amino acids. The junction had 7 bases not matched to a gene; V was cut back by 5 bases and J by 0 bases. The CDR3 loop is CASSTWDSRSYNEQFF. The DNA for the CDR3 is TGTGCCAGCAGTACATGGGACAGTCGCTCCTACAATGAGCAGTTCTTC.

This clone appeared once. This chain joins TRBV6-5 and TRBJ1-1, with D hard to call. The ends were cut back, 5 bases at V and 5 bases at J, with 18 bases in the middle. CDR3 length: 15 amino acids. Germline V gene data show CDR1 as MNHEY and CDR2 as SVGAGI. The CDR3 bases are TGTGCCAGCAGTACGGACCTACAGAGGGTTACTGAAGCTTTCTTT. As protein: CASSTDLQRVTEAFF.

The V gene is TRBV18, the J gene TRBJ2-7, with a possible D match to TRBD1 (5 bases). This CDR3 contains 14 residues. Trimming removed 6 bases from V and 6 bases from J, with 18 bases in between. Germline lookup yields CDR1 KGHSH and CDR2 LQKENI. The CDR3 coding sequence is TGTGCCAGCTCGTCAAGGGGTAAGCCTGGCGAGCAGTACTTC. Amino acids: CASSSRGKPGEQYF.

The CDR3 DNA is TGTGCCAGCTCACCCTCCCGGGAGGGCACTGAAGCTTTCTTT. This translates into CASSPSREGTEAFF. The chain links TRBV18 to TRBJ1-1, with no clear D. The germline gives CDR1 KGHSH, CDR2 LQKENI. V lost 3 bases and J lost 4, with 12 bases in between. CDR3 length: 14 amino acids.

The chain is built from TRBV11-2 and TRBJ1-4; tentative D call: TRBD1 (5 bases). Germline V gene lookup returns CDR1 SGHAT and CDR2 FQNNGV. The V and J ends lost 6 bases and 1 base respectively, with 12 bases between them. This CDR3 is 15 amino acids long. CDR3 amino acids: CASRKSQGTNEKLFF. The CDR3 nucleotides are TGTGCCAGCAGAAAATCCCAGGGAACTAATGAAAAACTGTTTTTT.

The J gene is TRBJ1-6, the V gene TRBV30; TRBD1 is a possible D gene (6 bases). The V end lost 5 bases, the J end lost 0 bases, and 35 bases lay between the germline ends. Germline V gene lookup returns CDR1 GTSNPN and CDR2 SVGIG (reference sequence). The CDR3 is 23 amino acids. The CDR3 loop is CAWLGNKPGTFSRGRSYNSPLHF. CDR3 nucleotides: TGTGCCTGGCTGGGGAACAAGCCCGGGACATTCAGTCGGGGCCGCTCCTATAATTCACCCCTCCACTTT.

V is TRBV6-1 and J is TRBJ1-5, with 10 bases identical to TRBD1. The trim removed 5 bases at V and 2 bases at J, leaving 9 bases unmatched. The CDR3 totals 17 residues. Germline V gene lookup returns CDR1 MNHNS and CDR2 SASEGT. For the CDR3, the DNA is TGTGCCAGCAGTCAAGACAGGGGGCTGTATGGCAATCAGCCCCAGCATTTT. This codes for CASSQDRGLYGNQPQHF.

V usage is TRBV7-9 and J usage is TRBJ1-5, with a possible D match to TRBD1 (5 bases). Germline V gene sequence: CDR1 SEHNR, CDR2 FQNEAQ (reference sequence). The CDR3 has 14 residues. The V end lost 5 bases, the J end lost 7 bases, and 15 bases lay between the germline ends. The CDR3 DNA reads TGTGCCAGCAGCATTGGGGGAGGATGGCAGCCCCAGCATTTT. The encoded protein is CASSIGGGWQPQHF.

In its sample, this clone was seen once. The chain carries TRBV6-5 and TRBJ2-7; 10 bases match TRBD2. CDR1 MNHEY and CDR2 SVGAGI come from the germline V gene. V shed 2 bases and J 7 bases; nucleotides not matched to a gene: 5. The CDR3 covers 14 residues. In DNA, the CDR3 is TGTGCCAGCAGTTACCAGCGGGGGGGCCTGGAGCAGTACTTC. Translated: CASSYQRGGLEQYF.

The table lists this clone with a few counts. The J gene is TRBJ2-1, the V gene TRBV7-2; 13 nucleotides align to TRBD2. The V segment lost 2 bases and the J segment 0 bases; nucleotides outside the gene matches: 1. This CDR3 is built from 17 residues. Germline V gene lookup returns CDR1 SGHTA and CDR2 FQGNSA. CDR3 protein: CASSLRTSGSSYNEQFF. The CDR3 DNA reads as TGTGCCAGCAGCTTAAGGACTAGCGGGAGCTCCTACAATGAGCAGTTCTTC.

This clone has just a few counts. J is TRBJ2-1 and V is TRBV10-3; D possibly corresponds to TRBD2 (6 bases). Germline loops: CDR1 ENHRY, CDR2 SYGVKD. The V end lost 7 bases, the J end lost 2 bases, and 15 bases lay between the germline ends. This CDR3 region has 15 residues. CDR3 DNA sequence: TGTGCCATCACCAGTGGGGACTTAGCCTACAATGAGCAGTTCTTC. Translated, it gives CAITSGDLAYNEQFF.

This clone was recorded once. The rearrangement links TRBV5-4 to TRBJ1-2; D is possibly TRBD1 (5 bases). This CDR3 has 12 residues. Trimming took 7 bases from V and 8 from J, leaving 15 bases between them. Looked up from germline, CDR1 is SGHNT and CDR2 is YYREEE (reference sequence). The CDR3 spells CASARRGTGYTF. The CDR3 DNA follows: TGTGCCAGCGCACGCCGGGGGACCGGCTACACCTTC.

The V and J genes are TRBV18 and TRBJ2-3; 10 bases line up with TRBD2. V lost 5 bases and J lost 2; bases outside the gene matches: 7. CDR1 is KGHSH, CDR2 LQKENI, per germline. The CDR3 is made up of 16 amino acids. The CDR3 reads CASSELAGTFTDTQYF. The CDR3 bases are TGTGCCAGCTCAGAACTAGCGGGGACCTTCACAGATACGCAGTATTTT. The full variable domain, in which reference TRBV18 and TRBJ2-3 provide the parts outside the CDR3, is NAGVMQNPRHLVRRRGQEARLRCSPMKGHSHVYWYRQLPEEGLKFMVYLQKENIIDESGMPKERFSAEFPKEGPSILRIQQVVRGDSAAYFCASSELAGTFTDTQYFGPGTRLTVL.

This sequence joins TRBV5-1 and TRBJ2-3, with 10 nucleotides matching TRBD1. Losses at the gene ends were 6 bases for V and 5 bases for J; bases not matched to a gene: 9. The CDR3 covers 15 residues. In germline, CDR1 is SGHRS, CDR2 YFSETQ. Written as DNA, the CDR3 is TGCGCCAGCACTGTCGACAGGGGGCGTGAAGATACGCAGTATTTT. As protein: CASTVDRGREDTQYF. The whole variable domain, remainder taken from reference TRBV5-1 and TRBJ2-3, is KAGVTQTPRYLIKTRGQQVTLSCSPISGHRSVSWYQQTPGQGLQFLFEYFSETQRNKGNFPGRFSGRQFSNSRSEMNVSTLELGDSALYLCASTVDRGREDTQYFGPGTRLTVL.

This clone came up once. The chain joins TRBV28 to TRBJ1-5; TRBD1 matches 9 bases. V dropped 5 bases and J dropped 1; count of bases not matched to a gene: 9. This CDR3 spans 17 amino acids. Germline V lookup: CDR1 MDHEN, CDR2 SYDVKM. CDR3 nucleotides: TGTGCCAGCAGTGCCTACTACAGGGGGCGCAGCAATCAGCCCCAGCATTTT. This codes for CASSAYYRGRSNQPQHF.

This chain connects TRBV7-9 to TRBJ2-7; tentatively, D is TRBD1 (6 bases). This CDR3 is built from 14 residues. The V and J ends lost 4 bases and 2 bases respectively, with 12 bases between them. Germline loops: CDR1 SEHNR, CDR2 FQNEAQ (reference sequence). This CDR3 is CASSSPGEAYEQYF. The DNA of the CDR3 is TGTGCCAGCAGCTCACCAGGGGAAGCCTACGAGCAGTACTTC.

The chain employs TRBV4-1 and TRBJ2-7, with D perhaps matching TRBD2 (6 bases). Germline CDR1 and CDR2: MGHRA and YSYEKL. CDR3 length: 15 residues. V was cut by 5 bases and J by 0 bases, with 14 bases left in between. The chain's CDR3 is CASSSSTGSSYEQYF. CDR3 bases: TGCGCCAGCAGCTCCTCAACCGGGAGCTCCTACGAGCAGTACTTC.

The CDR3 protein is CASPSGGTYEQYF. The CDR3 DNA sequence: TGTGCCAGCCCGTCGGGGGGTACCTACGAGCAGTACTTC. The chain joins TRBV6-1 to TRBJ2-7; TRBD2 matches at 7 bases. The J segment lost 2 bases and the V segment lost 8 bases, leaving 6 bases of the junction unmatched. Germline assignment: CDR1 MNHNS and CDR2 SASEGT. The CDR3 sequence is 13 residues long.